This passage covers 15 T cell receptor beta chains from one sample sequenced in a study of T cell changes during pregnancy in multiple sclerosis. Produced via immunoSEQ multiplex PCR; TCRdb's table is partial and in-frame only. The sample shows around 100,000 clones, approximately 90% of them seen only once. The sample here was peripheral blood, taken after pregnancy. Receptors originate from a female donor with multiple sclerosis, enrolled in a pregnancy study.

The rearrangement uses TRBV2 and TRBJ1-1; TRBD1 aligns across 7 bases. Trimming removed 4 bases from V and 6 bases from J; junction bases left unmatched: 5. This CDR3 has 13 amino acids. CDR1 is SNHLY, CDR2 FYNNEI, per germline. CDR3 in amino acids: CASSGTGWAEAFF. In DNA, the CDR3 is TGTGCCAGCAGTGGGACAGGTTGGGCTGAAGCTTTCTTT.

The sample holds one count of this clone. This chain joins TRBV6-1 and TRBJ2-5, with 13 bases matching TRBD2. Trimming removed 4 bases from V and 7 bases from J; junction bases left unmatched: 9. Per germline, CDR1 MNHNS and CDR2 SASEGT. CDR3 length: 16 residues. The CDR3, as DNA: TGTGCCAGCAGTGTCGGGACTAGCGGGGAGCCAGGGACCCAGTACTTC. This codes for CASSVGTSGEPGTQYF.

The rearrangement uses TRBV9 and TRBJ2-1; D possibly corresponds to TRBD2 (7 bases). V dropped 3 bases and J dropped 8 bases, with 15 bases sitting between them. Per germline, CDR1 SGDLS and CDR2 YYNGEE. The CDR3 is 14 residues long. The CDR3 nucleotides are TGTGCCAGCAGCGGAGGGGGGGCCGTCGATGAGCAGTTCTTC. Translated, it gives CASSGGGAVDEQFF.

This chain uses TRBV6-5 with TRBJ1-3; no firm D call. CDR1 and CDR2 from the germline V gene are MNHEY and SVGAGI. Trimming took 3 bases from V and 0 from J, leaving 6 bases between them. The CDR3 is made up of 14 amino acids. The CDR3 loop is CASSYESSGNTIYF. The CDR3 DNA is TGTGCCAGCAGTTATGAGAGCTCTGGAAACACCATATATTTT.

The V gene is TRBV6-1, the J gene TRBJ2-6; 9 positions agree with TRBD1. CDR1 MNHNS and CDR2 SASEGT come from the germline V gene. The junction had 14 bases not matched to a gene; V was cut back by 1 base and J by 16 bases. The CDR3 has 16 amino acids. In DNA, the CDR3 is TGTGCCAGCAGTGAAGAGTCCCGGACAGGGGAGGCCAGGCTGACTTTC. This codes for CASSEESRTGEARLTF.

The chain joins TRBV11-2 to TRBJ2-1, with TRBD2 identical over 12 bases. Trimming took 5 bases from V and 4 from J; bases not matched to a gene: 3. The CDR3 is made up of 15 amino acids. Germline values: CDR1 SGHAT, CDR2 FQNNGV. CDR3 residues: CASSPGLAGYNEQFF. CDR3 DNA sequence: TGTGCCAGCAGCCCAGGACTAGCGGGGTACAATGAGCAGTTCTTC. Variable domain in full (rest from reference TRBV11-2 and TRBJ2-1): EAGVAQSPRYKIIEKRQSVAFWCNPISGHATLYWYQQILGQGPKLLIQFQNNGVVDDSQLPKDRFSAERLKGVDSTLKIQPAKLEDSAVYLCASSPGLAGYNEQFFGPGTRLTVL.

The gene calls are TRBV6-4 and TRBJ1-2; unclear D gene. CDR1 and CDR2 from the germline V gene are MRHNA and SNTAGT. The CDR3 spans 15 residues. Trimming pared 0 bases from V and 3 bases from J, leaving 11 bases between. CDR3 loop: CASSDSKSAHYGYTF. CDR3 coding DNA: TGTGCCAGCAGTGACTCGAAGTCAGCGCACTATGGCTACACCTTC.

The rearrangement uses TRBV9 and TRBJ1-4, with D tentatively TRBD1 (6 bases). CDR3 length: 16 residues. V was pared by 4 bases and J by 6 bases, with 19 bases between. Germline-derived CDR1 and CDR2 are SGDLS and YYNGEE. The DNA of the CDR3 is TGTGCCAGCAGCCTAGAGGGGGGAGGGGTGGATGAAAAACTGTTTTTT. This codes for CASSLEGGGVDEKLFF.

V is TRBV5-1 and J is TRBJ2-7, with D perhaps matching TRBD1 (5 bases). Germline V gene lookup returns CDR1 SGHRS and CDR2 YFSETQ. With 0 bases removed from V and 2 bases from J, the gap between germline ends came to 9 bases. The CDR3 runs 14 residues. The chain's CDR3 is CASSLVDSTYEQYF. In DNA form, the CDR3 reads TGCGCCAGCAGCTTGGTAGACAGTACCTACGAGCAGTACTTC.

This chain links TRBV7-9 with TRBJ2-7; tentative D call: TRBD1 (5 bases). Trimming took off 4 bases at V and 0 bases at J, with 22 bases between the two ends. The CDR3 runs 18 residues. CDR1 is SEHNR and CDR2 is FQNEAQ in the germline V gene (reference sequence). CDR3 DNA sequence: TGTGCCAGCAGCTCGAAGGGGCTCAGGGCCCATAGCTCCTACGAGCAGTACTTC. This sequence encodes CASSSKGLRAHSSYEQYF.

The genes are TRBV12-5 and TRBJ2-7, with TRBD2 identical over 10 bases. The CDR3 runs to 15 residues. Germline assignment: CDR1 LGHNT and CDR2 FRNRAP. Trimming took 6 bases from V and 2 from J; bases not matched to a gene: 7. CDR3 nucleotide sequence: TGTGCTAGTGGCCAAATAGCGGGAGGTCCCTACGAGCAGTACTTC. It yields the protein CASGQIAGGPYEQYF.

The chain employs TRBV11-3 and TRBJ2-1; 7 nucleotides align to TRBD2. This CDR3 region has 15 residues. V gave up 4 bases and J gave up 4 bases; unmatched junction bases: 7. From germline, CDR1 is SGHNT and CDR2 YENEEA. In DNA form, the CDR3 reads TGTGCCAGCAGCTCCGGGGGAGGGCAATACAATGAGCAGTTCTTC. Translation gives CASSSGGGQYNEQFF.

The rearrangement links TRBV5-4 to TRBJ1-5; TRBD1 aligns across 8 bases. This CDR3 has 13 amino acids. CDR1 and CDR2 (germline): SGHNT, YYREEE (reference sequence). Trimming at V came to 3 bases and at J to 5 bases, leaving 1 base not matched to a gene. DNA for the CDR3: TGTGCCAGCAGCTCGACAGGGGATCAGCCCCAGCATTTT. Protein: CASSSTGDQPQHF.

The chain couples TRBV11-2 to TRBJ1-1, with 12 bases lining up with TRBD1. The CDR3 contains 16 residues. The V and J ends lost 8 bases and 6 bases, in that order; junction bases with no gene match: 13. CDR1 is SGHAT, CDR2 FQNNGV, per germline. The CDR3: CASAPWDRGLKAEAFF. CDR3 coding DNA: TGTGCCAGCGCCCCTTGGGACAGGGGGCTGAAGGCTGAAGCTTTCTTT.

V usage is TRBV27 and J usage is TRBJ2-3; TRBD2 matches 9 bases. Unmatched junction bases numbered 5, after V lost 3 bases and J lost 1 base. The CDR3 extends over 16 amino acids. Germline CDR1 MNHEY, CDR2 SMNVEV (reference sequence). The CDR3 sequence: CASSFLASGGTDTQYF. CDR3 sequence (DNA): TGTGCCAGCAGTTTCCTGGCTAGCGGGGGCACAGATACGCAGTATTTT.